The subject of this entry is one T cell receptor (beta chain). The antigen is unknown. The sample is drawn from a study of CXCR3-negative and CXCR3-positive naive CD8 T cells. TRB cDNA libraries were made by UMI-labeled 5' RACE. TCRdb re-called the 5' RACE reads; every CDR3 protein appears as one record, without DNA. Its clone listing holds some 64,000 distinct CDR3 sequences. General study results and limits: CXCR3-positive naive cells carried more hydrophobic TRB CDR3s than CXCR3-negative ones.

Germline lookup yields CDR1 MNHEY and CDR2 SVGAGI. The length of the CDR3 is 13 residues. The chain links TRBV6-5 to TRBJ1-2; lacking DNA, the TRBD1 call made by TCRdb goes unchecked. The TCR comes from a human donor in good health. Some clones in this sample may be carry-over from other donors' samples. The sequencing input was naive CXCR3+ CD8+ T cells from blood. Indicated subset: CD45RO-CCR7+CD27+CD95- naive CD8+ T cells expressing CXCR3 (TNR3+). CDR3 residues: CASQQGVHYGYTF.